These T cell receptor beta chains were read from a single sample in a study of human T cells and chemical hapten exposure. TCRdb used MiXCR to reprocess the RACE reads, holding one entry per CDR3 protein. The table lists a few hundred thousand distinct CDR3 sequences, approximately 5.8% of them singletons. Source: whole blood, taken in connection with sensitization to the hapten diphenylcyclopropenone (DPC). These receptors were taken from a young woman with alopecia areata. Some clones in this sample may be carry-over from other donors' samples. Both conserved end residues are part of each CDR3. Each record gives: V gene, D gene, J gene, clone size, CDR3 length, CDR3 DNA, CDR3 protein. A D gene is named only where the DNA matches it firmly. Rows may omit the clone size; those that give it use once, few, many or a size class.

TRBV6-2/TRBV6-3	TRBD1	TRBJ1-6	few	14	TGTGCCAGCTGGAGAGGACAGGGGAATTCACCCCTCCACTTT	CASWRGQGNSPLHF
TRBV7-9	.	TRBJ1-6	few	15	TGTGCCAGCAGCTTACCGGGAGGATTGAATTCACCCCTCCACTTT	CASSLPGGLNSPLHF
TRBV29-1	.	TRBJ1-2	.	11	TGCAGTGCCGCAGGGGATTATGGCTACACCTTC	CSAAGDYGYTF
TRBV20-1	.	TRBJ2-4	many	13	TGCAGTGCTAGAGGGATCGCCAAAAACATTCAGTACTTC	CSARGIAKNIQYF
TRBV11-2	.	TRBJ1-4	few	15	TGTGCCAGCAGCTTAAGTTGGGACCGCGCCGAAAAACTGTTTTTT	CASSLSWDRAEKLFF
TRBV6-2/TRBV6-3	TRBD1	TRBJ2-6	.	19	TGTGCCAGCAGTTACAGCGGACAGGAAAGTTTCCCTGGGGCCAACGTCCTGACTTTC	CASSYSGQESFPGANVLTF
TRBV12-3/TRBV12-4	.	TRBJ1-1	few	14	TGTGCCAGCAGTTTTTCTAGGGACGCTGCTGAAGCTTTCTTT	CASSFSRDAAEAFF
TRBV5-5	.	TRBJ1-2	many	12	TGTGCCAGCAGCTTGGACGGATATGGCTACACCTTC	CASSLDGYGYTF
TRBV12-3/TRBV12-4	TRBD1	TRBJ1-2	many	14	TGTGCCAGCAGTTTGACAGGGTACGAGTCTGGCTACACCTTC	CASSLTGYESGYTF
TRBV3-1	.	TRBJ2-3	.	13	TGTGCCAGCAGCCAAGTCAGCCTCGGTACGCAGTATTTT	CASSQVSLGTQYF
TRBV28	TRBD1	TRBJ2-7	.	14	TGTGCCAGCAGTTTGAGGACAGGAGCCTACGAGCAGTACTTC	CASSLRTGAYEQYF
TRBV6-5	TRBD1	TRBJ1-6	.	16	TGTGCCAGCAGCAGGGACAGGGGGCGAGTGAGTTCACCCCTCCACTTT	CASSRDRGRVSSPLHF
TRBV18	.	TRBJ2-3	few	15	TGTGCCAGCTCACTAGACACCGGAAGCACAGATACGCAGTATTTT	CASSLDTGSTDTQYF
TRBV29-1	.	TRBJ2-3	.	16	TGCAGCTCTTCACCCCAGGACCGACGAATCACAGATACGCAGTATTTT	CSSSPQDRRITDTQYF
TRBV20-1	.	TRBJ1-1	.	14	TGCAGTGCCGAGGAGGGGCAGGGGTACACTGAAGCTTTCTTT	CSAEEGQGYTEAFF
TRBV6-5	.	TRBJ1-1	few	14	TGTGCCAGCAGTTACTCGTTCGGGTACACTGAAGCTTTCTTT	CASSYSFGYTEAFF
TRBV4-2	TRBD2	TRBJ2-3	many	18	TGTGCCAGCAGCCAAGGACTAGCGGGGGGGCCTAGCACAGATACGCAGTATTTT	CASSQGLAGGPSTDTQYF
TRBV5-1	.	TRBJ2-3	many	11	TGCGCCAGCAGCTTGCTGAGTACGCAGTATTTT	CASSLLSTQYF
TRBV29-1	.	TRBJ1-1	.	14	TGCAGCGTTAAGGCAGGGTTCATGAACACTGAAGCTTTCTTT	CSVKAGFMNTEAFF
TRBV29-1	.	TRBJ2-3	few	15	TGCAGCGTTGATGTAGGCGTCTCTAGCACAGATACGCAGTATTTT	CSVDVGVSSTDTQYF
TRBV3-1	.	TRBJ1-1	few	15	TGTGCCAGCAGTCCACAATTTAACAGGGACACTGAAGCTTTCTTT	CASSPQFNRDTEAFF
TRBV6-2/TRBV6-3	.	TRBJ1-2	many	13	TGTGCCAGCAGTTCCCAGGGAGTGGCTGGCTACACCTTC	CASSSQGVAGYTF
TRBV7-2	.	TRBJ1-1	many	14	TGTGCCAGCAGCTTGGGACACCCGAACACTGAAGCTTTCTTT	CASSLGHPNTEAFF
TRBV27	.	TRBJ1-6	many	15	TGTGCCAGCAGTTTATCGGCAGGTGGGAATTCACCCCTCCACTTT	CASSLSAGGNSPLHF
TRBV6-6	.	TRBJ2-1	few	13	TGTGCCAGCAGTTTTGGCAATGTGGGTGAGCAGTTCTTC	CASSFGNVGEQFF
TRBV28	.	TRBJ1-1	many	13	TGTGCCAGCAGTTTAAATGTCGGATCGTCGGCTTTCTTT	CASSLNVGSSAFF
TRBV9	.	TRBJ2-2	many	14	TGTGCCAGCAGCGAAGGAGGGGGGACCGGGGAGCTGTTTTTT	CASSEGGGTGELFF
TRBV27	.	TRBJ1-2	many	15	TGTGCCAGCAGAGGGAGGAGGGCAGGGCTGGATGGCTACACCTTC	CASRGRRAGLDGYTF
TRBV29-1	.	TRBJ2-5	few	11	TGCAGCGTTGAAGATAACGAGACCCAGTACTTC	CSVEDNETQYF
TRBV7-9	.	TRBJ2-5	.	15	TGTGCCAGCAGCTTAGGAGGGAGCGGCCAAGAGACCCAGTACTTC	CASSLGGSGQETQYF
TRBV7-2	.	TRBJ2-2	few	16	TGTGCCAGCAGCGCCATCTTCCGGGACGGCACCGGGGAGCTGTTTTTT	CASSAIFRDGTGELFF
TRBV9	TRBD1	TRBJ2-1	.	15	TGTGCCAGCAGCGTAGGAAATGCAGGGGGCGATGAGCAGTTCTTC	CASSVGNAGGDEQFF
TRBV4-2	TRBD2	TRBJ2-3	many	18	TGTGCCAGCAGCCCGGGGACTAGCGGGGGCGTTAGCACAGATACGCAGTATTTT	CASSPGTSGGVSTDTQYF
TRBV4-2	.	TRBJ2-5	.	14	TGTGCCAGCAGCCAAGGCGTATTACAAGAGACCCAGTACTTC	CASSQGVLQETQYF
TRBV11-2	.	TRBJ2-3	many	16	TGTGCCAGCAGCTTAGGGGACAACGAATACACAGATACGCAGTATTTT	CASSLGDNEYTDTQYF
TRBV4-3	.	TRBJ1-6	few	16	TGCGCCAGCAGCCAAGATCTTGGCAGAGATAATTCACCCCTCCACTTT	CASSQDLGRDNSPLHF
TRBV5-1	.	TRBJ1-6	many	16	TGCGCCAGCAGCTTGGAGGGCAGGGGTCGTAATTCACCCCTCCACTTT	CASSLEGRGRNSPLHF
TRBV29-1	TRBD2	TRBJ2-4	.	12	TGCAGCGCTAGCGGGGGTAGTGACATTCAGTACTTC	CSASGGSDIQYF
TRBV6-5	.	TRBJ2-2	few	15	TGTGCCAGCACCGCCGGGTGGGGAAGGACCGGGGAGCTGTTTTTT	CASTAGWGRTGELFF
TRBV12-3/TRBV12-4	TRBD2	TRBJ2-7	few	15	TGTGCCAGCAGTTCCCCCCGGGGGGTCCCCTACGAGCAGTACTTC	CASSSPRGVPYEQYF
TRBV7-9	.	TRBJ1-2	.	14	TGTGCCAGCACCTGGGGGGGATCTCACTATGGCTACACCTTC	CASTWGGSHYGYTF
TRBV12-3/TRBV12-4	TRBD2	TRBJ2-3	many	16	TGTGCCAGCAGCCTATCCGGGACTAGGCTCACAGATACGCAGTATTTT	CASSLSGTRLTDTQYF
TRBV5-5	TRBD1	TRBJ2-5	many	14	TGTGCCAGCAGCGCCGGACAGGGCCAGGAGACCCAGTACTTC	CASSAGQGQETQYF
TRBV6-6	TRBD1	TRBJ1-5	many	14	TGTGCCAGCACCCCGACAGGGGGCAATCAGCCCCAGCATTTT	CASTPTGGNQPQHF
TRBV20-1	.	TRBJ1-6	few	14	TGCAGTGCTAGGATAGGGGAAAATAATTCACCCCTCCACTTT	CSARIGENNSPLHF
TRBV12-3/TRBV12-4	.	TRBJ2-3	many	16	TGTGCCAGCAGCCCCGCCGCGGGGGCGAGCACAGATACGCAGTATTTT	CASSPAAGASTDTQYF
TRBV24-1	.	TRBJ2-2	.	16	TGTGCCACCAGGGGGGCGACTAGTACAGACACCGGGGAGCTGTTTTTT	CATRGATSTDTGELFF
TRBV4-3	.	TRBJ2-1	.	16	TGCGCCAGCAGCCAAGATCCCCGGGACGCCTACAATGAGCAGTTCTTC	CASSQDPRDAYNEQFF